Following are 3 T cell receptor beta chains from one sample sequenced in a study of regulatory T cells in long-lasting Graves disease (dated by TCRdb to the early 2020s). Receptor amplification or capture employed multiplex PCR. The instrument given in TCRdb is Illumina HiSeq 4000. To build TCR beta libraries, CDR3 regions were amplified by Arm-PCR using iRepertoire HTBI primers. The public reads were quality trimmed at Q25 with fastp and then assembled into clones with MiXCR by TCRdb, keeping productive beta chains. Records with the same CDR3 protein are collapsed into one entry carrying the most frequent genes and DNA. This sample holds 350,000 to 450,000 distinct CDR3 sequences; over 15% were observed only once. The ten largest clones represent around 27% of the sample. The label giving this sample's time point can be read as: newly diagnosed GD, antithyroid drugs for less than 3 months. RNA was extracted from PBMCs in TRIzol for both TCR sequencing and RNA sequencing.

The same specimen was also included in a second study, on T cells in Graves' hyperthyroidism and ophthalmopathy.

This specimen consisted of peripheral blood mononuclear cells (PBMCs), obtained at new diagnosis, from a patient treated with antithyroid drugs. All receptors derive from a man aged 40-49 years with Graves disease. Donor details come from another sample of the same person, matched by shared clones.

The chain's CDR3 is CASTPRWLTGELFF. CDR3 DNA: TGTGCCAGCACCCCCCGCTGGCTCACCGGGGAGCTGTTTTTT. The chain employs TRBV28 and TRBJ2-2; D unclear. CDR1 and CDR2 (germline): MDHEN, SYDVKM. The CDR3 has 14 residues. V was pared by 7 bases and J by 4 bases, with 13 bases between.

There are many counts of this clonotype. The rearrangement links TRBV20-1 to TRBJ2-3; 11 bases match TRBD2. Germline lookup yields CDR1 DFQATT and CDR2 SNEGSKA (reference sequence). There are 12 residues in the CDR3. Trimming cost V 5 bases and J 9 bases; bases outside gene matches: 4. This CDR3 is CSAQTSGATQYF. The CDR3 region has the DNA TGCAGTGCTCAGACTAGCGGGGCCACGCAGTATTTT.

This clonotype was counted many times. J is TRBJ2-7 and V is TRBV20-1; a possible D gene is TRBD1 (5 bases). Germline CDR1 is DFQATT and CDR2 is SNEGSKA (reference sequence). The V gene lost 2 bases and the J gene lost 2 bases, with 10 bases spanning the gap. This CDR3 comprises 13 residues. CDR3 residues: CSARPGIAYEQYF. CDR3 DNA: TGCAGTGCTAGACCAGGGATCGCCTACGAGCAGTACTTC.